This T cell receptor (beta chain) was sequenced for a study of cytomegalovirus exposure and HLA in healthy donors. Germline loops: CDR1 MNHNY, CDR2 SVGAGI (reference sequence). This CDR3 has 15 amino acids. Germline trimming cut 6 bases from V and 2 bases from J; bases unmatched to any gene: 9. PCR primers comprised 60 Vbeta and 13 Jbeta primers. TCRdb keeps only in-frame clones here, not all; method: immunoSEQ multiplex PCR. Of approximately 170,000 clones in the sample, 60% to 85% were seen once. The chain employs TRBV6-6 and TRBJ2-7; 8 bases line up with TRBD1. The sequenced sample was PBMCs. This receptor was identified in a female donor in good health and CMV-seronegative. In nucleotides, the CDR3 is TGTGCCAGCAGGATAGGACAGGGCGCGCCCTACGAGCAGTACTTC. It translates to CASRIGQGAPYEQYF.